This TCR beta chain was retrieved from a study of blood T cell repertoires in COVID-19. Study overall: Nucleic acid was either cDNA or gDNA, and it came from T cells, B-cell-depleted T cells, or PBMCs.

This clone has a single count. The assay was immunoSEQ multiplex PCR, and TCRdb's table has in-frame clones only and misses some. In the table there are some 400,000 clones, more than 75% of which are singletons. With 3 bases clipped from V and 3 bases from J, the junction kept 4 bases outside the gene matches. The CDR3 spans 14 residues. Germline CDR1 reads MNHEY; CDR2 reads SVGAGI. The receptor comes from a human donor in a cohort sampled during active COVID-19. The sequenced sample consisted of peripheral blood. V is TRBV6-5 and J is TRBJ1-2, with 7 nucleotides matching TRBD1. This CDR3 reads CASSYSGTDYGYTF. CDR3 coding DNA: TGTGCCAGCAGTTATAGCGGGACAGACTATGGCTACACCTTC.